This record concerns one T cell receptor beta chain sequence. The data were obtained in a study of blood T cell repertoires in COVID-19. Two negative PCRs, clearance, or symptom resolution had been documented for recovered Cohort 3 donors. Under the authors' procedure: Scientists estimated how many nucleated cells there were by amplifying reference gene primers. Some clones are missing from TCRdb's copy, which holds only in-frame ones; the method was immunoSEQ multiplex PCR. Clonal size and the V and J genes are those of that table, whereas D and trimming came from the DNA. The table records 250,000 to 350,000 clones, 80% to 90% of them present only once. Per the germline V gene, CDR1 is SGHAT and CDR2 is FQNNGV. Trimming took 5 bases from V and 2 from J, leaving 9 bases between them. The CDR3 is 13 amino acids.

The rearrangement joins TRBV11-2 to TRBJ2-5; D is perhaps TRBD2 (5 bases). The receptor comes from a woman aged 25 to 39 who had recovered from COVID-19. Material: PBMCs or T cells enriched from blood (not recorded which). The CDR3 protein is CASSKEGQETQYF. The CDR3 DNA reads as TGTGCCAGCAGCAAAGAGGGACAAGAGACCCAGTACTTC.